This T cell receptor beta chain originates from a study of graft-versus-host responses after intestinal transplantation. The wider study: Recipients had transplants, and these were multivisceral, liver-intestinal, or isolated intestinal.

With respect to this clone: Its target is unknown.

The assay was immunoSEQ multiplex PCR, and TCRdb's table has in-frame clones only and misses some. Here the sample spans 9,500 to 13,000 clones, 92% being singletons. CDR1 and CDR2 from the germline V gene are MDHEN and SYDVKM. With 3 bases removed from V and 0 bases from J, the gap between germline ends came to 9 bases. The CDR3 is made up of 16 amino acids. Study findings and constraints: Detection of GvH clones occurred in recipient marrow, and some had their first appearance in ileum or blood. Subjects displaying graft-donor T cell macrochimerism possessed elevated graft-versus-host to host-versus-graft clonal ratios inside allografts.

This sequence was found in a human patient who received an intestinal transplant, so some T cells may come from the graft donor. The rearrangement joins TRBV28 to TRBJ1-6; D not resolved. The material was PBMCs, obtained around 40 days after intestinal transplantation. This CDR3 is CASSLDRRSYNSPLHF. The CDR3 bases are TGTGCCAGCAGTTTGGATAGACGCTCCTATAATTCACCCCTCCACTTT.